This passage covers 21 T cell receptor beta chains from one sample sequenced in a study of T cells after yellow fever vaccination. TCRdb re-derived calls from the 5' RACE reads in MiXCR, one entry per CDR3 protein. The sample carries about 320,000 distinct CDR3 sequences, about 4.5% recorded once. The material sequenced was PBMCs, taken 15 days after the yellow fever booster vaccination. These TCRs come from a man between 18 and 29 years old who received the YFV17D yellow fever vaccine.

This clonotype was seen many times. The chain uses TRBV7-3 and TRBJ1-6, with TRBD1 matching 8 bases. The CDR3 consists of 15 residues. Germline values: CDR1 SGHTA, CDR2 FQGTGA. V gave up 5 bases and J gave up 8 bases; unmatched junction bases: 8. The CDR3 region is CASSLSGQVDSPLHF. CDR3 DNA sequence: TGTGCCAGCAGCCTTTCGGGACAGGTGGATTCACCCCTCCACTTT.

The sample holds a few counts of this clonotype. J is TRBJ1-1 and V is TRBV12-3 or TRBV12-4, with 7 bases fitting TRBD1. This CDR3 comprises 14 residues. V lost 2 bases, J lost 11 bases, and 11 bases stayed unmatched. The CDR3 coding sequence is TGTGCCAGCAGTTTATTCCCCCCTGACAGGGAGGCTTTCTTT. This gives the protein CASSLFPPDREAFF.

The sample holds many counts of this clonotype. The chain links TRBV20-1 to TRBJ1-2; perhaps TRBD1 as D (5 bases). Trimming removed 1 base from V and 4 bases from J, with 10 bases in between. This CDR3 spans 13 amino acids. CDR1 DFQATT and CDR2 SNEGSKA come from the germline V gene (reference sequence). The CDR3 nucleotides are TGCAGTGCTAGAGCTGGACACATCTATGGCTACACCTTC. Protein: CSARAGHIYGYTF.

This clonotype was observed many times. The chain couples TRBV6-5 to TRBJ2-1; no definite D call. The V gene's germline CDR1 is MNHEY and CDR2 SVGAGI. This CDR3 comprises 11 residues. The V gene lost 10 bases and the J gene lost 7 bases, with 11 bases spanning the gap. The CDR3 coding sequence is TGTGCCACCGGACCTGAAAATGAGCAGTTCTTC. Residues: CATGPENEQFF.

This clonotype has more than one count but fewer than ten. This sequence joins TRBV10-3 and TRBJ2-1; 8 nucleotides match TRBD2. There are 16 residues in the CDR3. Germline V lookup: CDR1 ENHRY, CDR2 SYGVKD. Germline trimming cut 0 bases from V and 7 bases from J; bases unmatched to any gene: 8. CDR3 region: CAISESWGGGPNEQFF. The CDR3 coding sequence is TGTGCCATCAGTGAGTCGTGGGGCGGGGGGCCTAATGAGCAGTTCTTC.

The chain is built from TRBV5-1 and TRBJ2-3, with TRBD2 identical over 7 bases. The V gene's germline CDR1 is SGHRS and CDR2 YFSETQ. This CDR3 region has 16 residues. The ends lost 4 bases at V and 3 bases at J; junction bases unmatched: 11. The CDR3 DNA reads TGCGCCAGCAGCATGACGAGCGGGGTAGCAACAGATACGCAGTATTTT. This gives the protein CASSMTSGVATDTQYF.

This clonotype occurred a few times. V is TRBV4-3 and J is TRBJ2-6; D gene ambiguous. The CDR3 length is 17 residues. Trimming removed 0 bases at V and 4 bases at J, with 13 bases between. Germline V gene data show CDR1 as LGHNA and CDR2 as YSLEER. The CDR3, as DNA: TGCGCCAGCAGCCAAGATGGTACGGCGGCCGGGGCCAACGTCCTGACTTTC. Its translation: CASSQDGTAAGANVLTF.

This clonotype showed up just a few times. V usage is TRBV4-3 and J usage is TRBJ2-7; unclear D gene. The CDR3 covers 14 residues. Trimming took 1 base from V and 4 from J, leaving 11 bases between them. CDR1 is LGHNA, CDR2 YSLEER, per germline. In DNA, the CDR3 is TGCGCCAGCAGCCAAGGACTCGAGGCGTACGAGCAGTACTTC. The encoded protein is CASSQGLEAYEQYF.

This clonotype was counted at least ten times. The rearrangement uses TRBV7-2 and TRBJ2-5, with unresolved D. This CDR3 has 11 amino acids. Germline loops: CDR1 SGHTA, CDR2 FQGNSA. The V gene lost 6 bases and the J gene lost 5 bases, with 7 bases spanning the gap. The CDR3, as DNA: TGTGCCAGCAGTCCCTCCGAGACCCAGTACTTC. As protein: CASSPSETQYF.

CDR3 loop: CASSPGSGGFRGLFF. CDR3 nucleotide sequence: TGTGCCAGCAGCCCAGGGAGCGGGGGATTCCGGGGGCTGTTTTTT. This chain links TRBV6-5 with TRBJ2-2; the match to TRBD2 covers 8 bases. V gave up 6 bases and J gave up 13 bases; unmatched junction bases: 16. The CDR3 extends over 15 amino acids. Germline V CDR1 and CDR2: MNHEY, SVGAGI.

In this sample, this clonotype turned up many times. The genes are TRBV6-2 or TRBV6-3 and TRBJ2-7; 10 nucleotides match TRBD1. This CDR3 comprises 15 residues. Per the germline V gene, CDR1 is MNHEY and CDR2 is SVGEGT. With 2 bases clipped from V and 5 bases from J, the junction kept 6 bases outside the gene matches. CDR3 in amino acids: CASSYGRDRGHEQYF. CDR3 nucleotide sequence: TGTGCCAGCAGTTACGGCCGGGACAGGGGCCACGAGCAGTACTTC.

This clonotype was observed many times. The J gene is TRBJ1-2, the V gene TRBV27; no firm D call. Per the germline V gene, CDR1 is MNHEY and CDR2 is SMNVEV (reference sequence). The CDR3 is made up of 13 amino acids. Trimming stripped 2 bases from V and 3 bases from J, with 7 bases between. Written as DNA, the CDR3 is TGTGCCAGCAGTTTACAGCCCCACTATGGCTACACCTTC. Protein: CASSLQPHYGYTF.

This clonotype was seen at least ten times. This sequence joins TRBV7-6 and TRBJ2-7; TRBD1 aligns across 11 bases. The germline V gene encodes CDR1 SGHVS and CDR2 FNYEAQ. The CDR3 covers 15 residues. The ends lost 5 bases at V and 4 bases at J; junction bases unmatched: 7. The DNA for the CDR3 is TGTGCCAGCAGCCTCCGGACAGGGGGCGATTACGAGCAGTACTTC. Amino acid sequence: CASSLRTGGDYEQYF.

In this sample, this clonotype turned up many times. The chain is built from TRBV18 and TRBJ1-1; D gene uncertain. This CDR3 spans 14 amino acids. V gave up 2 bases and J gave up 1 base, with 8 bases separating them. Germline V gene lookup returns CDR1 KGHSH and CDR2 LQKENI. CDR3 DNA sequence: TGTGCCAGCTCACCATTCGGCACGAACACTGAAGCTTTCTTT. Protein product: CASSPFGTNTEAFF.

This clonotype was observed many times. The chain's CDR3 is CASRGQLSYEQYV. Here the CDR3 DNA reads TGTGCCAGCAGGGGACAGCTCTCCTACGAGCAGTACGTC. The V call is TRBV6-2 or TRBV6-3, the J call TRBJ2-7; 7 bases line up with TRBD1. Per the germline V gene, CDR1 is MNHEY and CDR2 is SVGEGT. The CDR3 covers 13 residues. With V trimmed by 6 bases and J by 0 bases, 2 bases remained unmatched.

The V call is TRBV6-5, the J call TRBJ1-1; D might be TRBD1 (6 bases). CDR3 size: 15 residues. Trimming took off 5 bases at V and 0 bases at J, with 13 bases between the two ends. CDR1 is MNHEY, CDR2 SVGAGI, per germline. The chain's CDR3 is CASSPGQYMNTEAFF. The CDR3 DNA sequence: TGTGCCAGCAGTCCCGGACAGTACATGAACACTGAAGCTTTCTTT.

This clonotype was picked up many times. The chain couples TRBV10-3 to TRBJ1-2; perhaps TRBD1 as D (6 bases). The V end lost 6 bases, the J end lost 4 bases, and 9 bases lay between the germline ends. This CDR3 comprises 12 residues. CDR1 and CDR2 from the germline V gene are ENHRY and SYGVKD. The CDR3 bases are TGTGCCATCAGCTCGGACAGCTATGGCTACACCTTC. The encoded protein is CAISSDSYGYTF.

This clonotype was picked up a small number of times. The chain joins TRBV4-1 to TRBJ2-2, with TRBD2 as a possible D gene (5 bases). With 1 base removed from V and 6 bases from J, the gap between germline ends came to 9 bases. The CDR3 sequence is 14 residues long. The germline CDR1 and CDR2 sequences are MGHRA and YSYEKL. This CDR3 reads CASSQGELAGELFF. Written as DNA, the CDR3 is TGCGCCAGCAGCCAAGGCGAACTAGCCGGGGAGCTGTTTTTT.

This clonotype was counted many times. The gene calls are TRBV4-2 and TRBJ1-5; D unresolved. Trimming took off 0 bases at V and 0 bases at J, with 3 bases between the two ends. The germline CDR1 and CDR2 sequences are LGHNA and YNFKEQ. This CDR3 comprises 14 residues. The CDR3 protein is CASSQDSSNQPQHF. The DNA for the CDR3 is TGTGCCAGCAGCCAAGATTCTAGCAATCAGCCCCAGCATTTT.

This clonotype was seen repeatedly, ten times or more. The chain employs TRBV10-3 and TRBJ2-7, with D tentatively TRBD1 (5 bases). The germline CDR1 and CDR2 sequences are ENHRY and SYGVKD. The ends were cut back, 7 bases at V and 0 bases at J, with 13 bases in the middle. CDR3 length: 14 amino acids. CDR3 residues: CAITPTESSYEQYF. In DNA form, the CDR3 reads TGTGCCATCACCCCGACAGAGAGCTCCTACGAGCAGTACTTC.

There are a few counts of this clonotype. The chain combines TRBV2 with TRBJ1-2; 7 bases fit TRBD1. From germline, CDR1 is SNHLY and CDR2 FYNNEI. CDR3 length: 16 amino acids. V gave up 5 bases and J gave up 0 bases; unmatched junction bases: 9. The CDR3 is CASSNSGQATNYGYTF. The CDR3 bases are TGTGCCAGCAGTAACAGCGGACAGGCCACTAACTATGGCTACACCTTC.